The clone carrying this T cell receptor beta chain was seen only a few times. Its antigen remains unknown. TCRdb re-called the 5' RACE reads through MiXCR, storing one row per CDR3 protein. The sample consists of about 390,000 distinct CDR3 sequences, about 17% of them appearing once. CDR3 size: 15 residues. With 6 bases clipped from V and 3 bases from J, the junction kept 7 bases outside the gene matches. CDR1 is DFQATT, CDR2 SNEGSKA, per germline (reference sequence). This specimen belongs to a study of T-cell memory formation after mild COVID-19. For the study at large: Among the donors, TCR clusters were largely specific to each donor. Study results and caveats: In second-wave clones peaking day 37, SARS-CoV-2 specificity remained unconfirmed.

The source material was PBMCs or a T cell subset sorted from them (not recorded which). The chain links TRBV20-1 to TRBJ2-2; 10 positions match TRBD1. The TCR was taken from a man between 18 and 35 years old who had mild COVID-19 (a few samples of this study predate the infection). Cell type and time point are not known. For the CDR3, the DNA is TGCAGTGCGCAACCCGGGACAGGGGACACCGGGGAGCTGTTTTTT. It specifies CSAQPGTGDTGELFF.